This T cell receptor (beta chain) was observed in a study of blood T cell repertoires in COVID-19. Study context: Italy, Spain and the United States were the sources of the convalescent and acute COVID-19 samples. From T cells, B-cell-depleted T cells, or PBMCs came the material, which was cDNA or gDNA.

Germline V gene data show CDR1 as SGHRS and CDR2 as YFSETQ. Trimming took 0 bases from V and 3 from J, leaving 18 bases between them. The CDR3 runs 17 residues. Per the original methods: Reference gene primer amplification gave nucleated cell count estimates. Data came from immunoSEQ multiplex PCR; TCRdb stores just in-frame clones and leaves some out. V and J calls and clone size come straight from that table; D and trimming were deduced from the DNA. The sample carries about 220,000 clones, approximately 82% recorded once. Sequenced input: peripheral blood. The chain uses TRBV5-1 and TRBJ1-2; TRBD1 is a possible D gene (6 bases). The clonotype comes from a middle-aged man who had recovered from COVID-19. DNA for the CDR3: TGCGCCAGCAGCTTGGGAGGGGGACGCCCAGGGGACTATGGCTACACCTTC. Protein product: CASSLGGGRPGDYGYTF.